A selection of T cell receptor beta chains follows, all from one sample in a study of T cell changes during pregnancy in multiple sclerosis. Sequencing was performed with immunoSEQ multiplex PCR; in TCRdb, only in-frame clones are kept and a portion is missing. The data hold some 80,000 clones, with around 89% observed a single time. Specimen: peripheral blood, collected in the first trimester of pregnancy. These TCRs come from a female donor in good health, enrolled as a control in a pregnancy study. Each CDR3 is given with its conserved first and last residue. The D gene is left open where the match is weak. Clone size is not always given. Where it is, it says once, few, many or a class for expanded clones.

>TRBD2|TRBJ2-1|TRBV7-2|-
TGTGCCAGCAGCTTAAGGGCTAGCGGGGGCCCTTGGAATGAGCAGTTCTTC
CASSLRASGGPWNEQFF
>-|TRBJ2-7|TRBV5-5|-
TGTGCCAGCAGCTTGGCGCTGGGGGCCACCTACGAGCAGTACTTC
CASSLALGATYEQYF
>TRBD1|TRBJ2-5|TRBV30|-
TGTGCCTGGAGGGCTAAGGGGGCGGAGACCCAGTACTTC
CAWRAKGAETQYF
>TRBD1|TRBJ1-2|TRBV18|-
TGTGCCAGCTCACAGACACAGGGGACTAGGGGCTATGGCTACACCTTC
CASSQTQGTRGYGYTF
>TRBD2|TRBJ2-2|TRBV28|once
TGTGCCGCGCTCGGGCGGCTAAGGACTAGCGGGAACACCGGGGAGCTGTTTTTT
CAALGRLRTSGNTGELFF
>TRBD1|TRBJ1-5|TRBV6-5|-
TGTGCCAGCAGTCGGGACAGGGGCAATCAGCCCCAGCATTTT
CASSRDRGNQPQHF
>-|TRBJ2-5|TRBV7-8|-
TGTGCCAGCAGCTTAGGCCAGGGCCTGGGGGAGACCCAGTACTTC
CASSLGQGLGETQYF
>-|TRBJ1-1|TRBV7-9|-
TGTGCCAGCAGCTTAATAGCCCTAACGGACACTGAAGCTTTCTTT
CASSLIALTDTEAFF
>TRBD1|TRBJ1-5|TRBV6-1|few
TGTGCCAGCGGTCTCCAGGGGGCGTTGGGGCAGCCCCAGCATTTT
CASGLQGALGQPQHF
>-|TRBJ1-2|TRBV7-8|-
TGTGCCAGCAGCTTAGGCGGCCGAGATAACTATGGCTACACCTTC
CASSLGGRDNYGYTF
>TRBD2|TRBJ2-1|TRBV19|-
TGTGCCAGTAGTATCTTAGCGGGGTACAATGAGCAGTTCTTC
CASSILAGYNEQFF
>TRBD1|TRBJ2-7|TRBV10-3|-
TGTGCCATCAGTGGGACAGGGGGCTCCGACGAGCAGTACTTC
CAISGTGGSDEQYF
>TRBD1|TRBJ2-2|TRBV6-5|-
TGTGCCAGCAGTTACTCACAGGGGATGGCCGGGGAGCTGTTTTTT
CASSYSQGMAGELFF
>-|TRBJ2-3|TRBV7-9|-
TGTGCCAGCAGCTTAGGGGGACTCGAGGGTACGCAGTATTTT
CASSLGGLEGTQYF
>-|TRBJ2-1|TRBV7-2|-
TGTGCCAGCAGCTCGACGGGGTCAAGCTCCTACAATGAGCAGTTCTTC
CASSSTGSSSYNEQFF
>-|TRBJ1-1|TRBV28|once
TGTGCCAGCAGTTTAACCCCGACAGGAGAGACTGAAGCTTTCTTT
CASSLTPTGETEAFF
>TRBD1|TRBJ2-7|TRBV15|-
TGTGCCACCAGCAGTTCAGCCCTGGGTTCCAGGGGGATCTCCTACGAGCAGTACTTC
CATSSSALGSRGISYEQYF
>TRBD1|TRBJ1-1|TRBV7-2|-
TGTGCCAGCAGCAACGACAGGGCGGAAGCTTTCTTT
CASSNDRAEAFF
>TRBD1|TRBJ1-1|TRBV5-1|-
TGCGCCAGCAGCCCCTGGGGTGACAGGGAGTTTGGCACTGAAGCTTTCTTT
CASSPWGDREFGTEAFF
>-|TRBJ1-1|TRBV6-5|-
TGTGCCAGCAGGATGACCGGGACACCGAACACTGAAGCTTTCTTT
CASRMTGTPNTEAFF
>-|TRBJ1-6|TRBV6-1|-
TGTGCCAGCAGTGTGGCAGGGATTGCTTCACCCCTCCACTTT
CASSVAGIASPLHF
>TRBD1|TRBJ2-3|TRBV18|-
TGTGCCAGCTCACGGACAGGGAGCACAGATACGCAGTATTTT
CASSRTGSTDTQYF
>-|TRBJ1-2|TRBV19|-
TGTGCCAGTAGTATCGGGTTTAACGGTCTCAACTATGGCTACACCTTC
CASSIGFNGLNYGYTF
>-|TRBJ2-7|TRBV5-1|-
TGCGCCAGCAGCTTGGCTACAGACCCCAATCCTTACGAGCAGTACTTC
CASSLATDPNPYEQYF
>TRBD2|TRBJ2-1|TRBV19|-
TGTGCCAGTAGTAGGGCGGGGGGAAGTTACAATGAGCAGTTCTTC
CASSRAGGSYNEQFF
>TRBD2|TRBJ2-7|TRBV7-9|-
TGTGCCAGCAGCCTTACCCGGGGGAGGGGCAGTTCCTACGAGCAGTACTTC
CASSLTRGRGSSYEQYF
>-|TRBJ1-1|TRBV7-6|few
TGTGCCAGCAGCTTTCAGGGGAACACTGAAGCTTTCTTT
CASSFQGNTEAFF
>TRBD2|TRBJ2-7|TRBV19|-
TGTGCCAGTAGTATAACTAGCGGCTACGAGCAGTACTTC
CASSITSGYEQYF
>-|TRBJ2-1|TRBV5-4|-
TGTGCCAGCAGCTTATCGGCAGGGCGGTATGAGCAGTTCTTC
CASSLSAGRYEQFF
>-|TRBJ1-4|TRBV2|-
TGTGCCAGCACTAATGGGAGGGCAGATGAAAAACTGTTTTTT
CASTNGRADEKLFF
>-|TRBJ1-1|TRBV4-1|-
TGCGCCAGCAGCCATGGAGGGAACACTGAAGCTTTCTTT
CASSHGGNTEAFF
>-|TRBJ2-2|TRBV27|-
TGTGCCAGCAGTTTATACCCCGGGGTCGGGGAGCTGTTTTTT
CASSLYPGVGELFF
>-|TRBJ1-2|TRBV5-5|-
TGTGCCAGCAGCTTAAGTGTGGCAGGGTCTGGCTATGGCTACACCTTC
CASSLSVAGSGYGYTF
>-|TRBJ1-1|TRBV6-4|-
TGTGCCAGCAGTCGAAAACAGGGATCCACTGAAGCTTTCTTT
CASSRKQGSTEAFF
>-|TRBJ2-3|TRBV11-2|-
TGTGCCAGCAGCTTAAGGGGGGGACATATCACAGATACGCAGTATTTT
CASSLRGGHITDTQYF
>TRBD2|TRBJ2-5|TRBV6-1|-
TGTGCCAGCACCTTGGGGGGGTCCAGGGAGACCCAGTACTTC
CASTLGGSRETQYF
>-|TRBJ2-1|TRBV5-1|-
TGCGCCAGCAAGGGACACACCGACAATGAGCAGTTCTTC
CASKGHTDNEQFF
>TRBD1|TRBJ2-7|TRBV27|-
TGTGCCAGCAGTTCTCCTGGGACAGGGGGTTTGGCCGAGCAGTACTTC
CASSSPGTGGLAEQYF
>TRBD2|TRBJ2-3|TRBV19|-
TGTGCCAGTAGTATGTCAAACTCCGGGACTAGCCCCACAGATACGCAGTATTTT
CASSMSNSGTSPTDTQYF
>-|TRBJ1-1|TRBV6-5|-
TGTGCCAGCAGTACGAGACAGAACACTGAAGCTTTCTTT
CASSTRQNTEAFF
>TRBD1|TRBJ2-1|TRBV4-1|-
TGCGCCAGCAGCCAAAGGACGGGACAGGTCTCATTTCCCTCCTACAATGAGCAGTTCTTC
CASSQRTGQVSFPSYNEQFF